The TCR beta chain described here comes from a study of CD8 T cells in Susac syndrome (dated by TCRdb to about 2019). At the level of the whole study: The study used repertoire sequencing to test whether antigen drove CD8+ T cell activation and differentiation in Susac syndrome. The clonality of the CD8+ T cell repertoire was compared across approximately twelve healthy donors, some 14 Susac syndrome patients and roughly 16 multiple sclerosis patients.

Peripheral blood CD8+ and CD4+ T cells from healthy donors, Susac syndrome patients and multiple sclerosis patients were profiled using high-throughput TCR beta sequencing. The multiple sclerosis controls were treatment-naive patients who had stable or active relapsing-remitting disease and met the revised McDonald criteria. Bulk CD8+ and CD4+ T cells were purified magnetically by negative isolation, whereas CD8+ TEMRA cells were enriched by FACS. Blood was collected in EDTA tubes and processed within 24 hours, with PBMCs isolated through density gradient centrifugation. PBMCs intended for TCR sequencing were cryopreserved in liquid nitrogen and were subsequently thawed in a 37 degrees C water bath. A purity of at least 90% was achieved for sorted or isolated CD4+, CD8+ and CD8+ TEMRA cells. RNA was extracted using the RNeasy kit, and about 0.5 to 1 ug of the RNA was reverse transcribed with random hexamers. TCR beta CDR3 regions were amplified with the immunoSEQ multiplex PCR assay covering 54 Vbeta and 13 Jbeta segments. PCR amplification bias was corrected using a synthetic template baseline for primer optimization and computational correction. Per the source publication's procedure: Only productive sequences were kept, with reads annotated to V, D and J genes according to IMGT and analyzed in immunoSEQ Analyzer. Clonality was calculated as one minus the Shannon entropy normalized by log2 of the number of productive unique sequences. For each patient and control, public and private clones were evaluated among the 100 most prevalent clones. Susac-specific clones were defined as absent from healthy and MS cohorts, 800 to 1,200 published viral clones and other ImmuneACCESS disease sequences. TCRdb reprocessing: public reads trimmed at Q25 with fastp, clones called with MiXCR, in-frame beta chains kept. Identical CDR3 proteins give one entry, which carries the most common genes and DNA. TCRdb's processing, not the study's, gives the V and J calls here. Recorded for this sample are hundreds of thousands of distinct CDR3 sequences; 89% of them occurred a single time. Under 0.2% of the sample belongs to the ten largest clones.

The full study reports these points: The TCR sequencing and HLA analysis was acknowledged to have included a relatively small number of individuals.

Worth noting for this clonotype: Its antigen remains undetermined. One base away there is no much larger clone; base qualities are not given.

The sequenced material came from CD8+ T cells from PBMCs. The sequence derives from a human donor with multiple sclerosis.

The CDR3 region: CASSSGQGPVHEQYF. The sequenced DNA: TGTGCCAGCAGCTCTGGACAGGGGCCCGTCCACGAGCAGTACTTC. This chain joins TRBV7-9 to TRBJ2-7, with 9 bases aligning to TRBD1. CDR1 and CDR2 are drawn from the germline V gene (reference sequence): SEHNR, FQNEAQ. The CDR3 measures 15 amino acids from cysteine to phenylalanine. The CDR3 DNA has 45 bases and is translated from base 1. V loses 4 bases at its end and J loses 5 bases; junction bases beyond the gene matches: 9.